The entry that follows covers one T cell receptor (beta chain) sequence. What it binds is unknown. Barcoded TCR alpha and TCR beta cDNA libraries with UMIs came from 5'RACE using constant-segment primers. TCRdb passed the 5' RACE reads through MiXCR, listing each CDR3 protein once. In the table there are hundreds of thousands of distinct CDR3 sequences, 15% to 19% of which are singletons. The record originates from a study of T-cell memory formation after mild COVID-19. Study findings and constraints: Contracting clones from day 15 to 85 had balanced CD4/CD8; later expanders favoured CD4+. CM and EM subsets held most contracting CD4+ clones; EMRA held CD8+ ones. Whether second-wave clones peaking at day 37 were SARS-CoV-2 specific went unconfirmed.

The TCR was taken from an adult woman who had mild COVID-19 (a few samples of this study predate the infection). Cell type and time point are not known. Sequences were obtained from PBMCs or a T cell subset sorted from them (not recorded which).

CDR3 in DNA: TGCGCCAGCAGCTTGGCTCTGACTTCCACAGATACGCAGTATTTT. This codes for CASSLALTSTDTQYF. The rearrangement links TRBV5-1 to TRBJ2-3; D ambiguous. CDR1 is SGHRS, CDR2 YFSETQ, per germline. The ends were cut back, 0 bases at V and 2 bases at J, with 10 bases in the middle. This CDR3 region has 15 residues.